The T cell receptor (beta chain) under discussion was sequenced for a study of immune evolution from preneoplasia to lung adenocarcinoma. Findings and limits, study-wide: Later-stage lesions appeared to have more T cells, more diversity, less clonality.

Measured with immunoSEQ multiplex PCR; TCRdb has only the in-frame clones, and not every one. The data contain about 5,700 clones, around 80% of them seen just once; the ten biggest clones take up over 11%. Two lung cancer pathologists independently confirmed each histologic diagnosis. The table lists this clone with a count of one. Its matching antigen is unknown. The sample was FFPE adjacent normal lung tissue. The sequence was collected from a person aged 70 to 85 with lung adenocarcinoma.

The CDR3 protein is CASSGNRDRGGTNEKLFF. CDR3 nucleotide sequence: TGTGCCAGCAGTGGAAACCGGGACAGGGGTGGGACTAATGAAAAACTGTTTTTT. This chain uses TRBV2 with TRBJ1-4; 10 bases line up with TRBD1. This CDR3 is built from 18 residues. V shed 4 bases, J shed 2 bases, and the junction held 10 bases outside the gene matches. Germline CDR1 is SNHLY and CDR2 is FYNNEI.